The 5 T cell receptor beta chains below all came from one sample that was sequenced in a study of spatial heterogeneity in lung cancer. The time point is: sample taken at primary tumor resection. Researchers sequenced whole RNA taken from tumor, nontumor lung or frozen PBMC without sorting. TCRdb analysed the 5' RACE reads with MiXCR anew, one entry per CDR3 protein. The sample consists of roughly 8,000 distinct CDR3 sequences, over 7.5% of them appearing once. The sequenced sample was PBMCs, obtained at surgery. The receptors derive from a female donor with early-stage non-small cell lung cancer.

The chain links TRBV29-1 to TRBJ2-3; TRBD1 might be the D (5 bases). Trimming took 4 bases from V and 4 from J, leaving 9 bases between them. The CDR3 spans 12 residues. Germline V gene lookup returns CDR1 SQVTM and CDR2 ANQGSEA. The CDR3 protein is CSVGGLPDTQYF. The DNA of the CDR3 is TGCAGCGTTGGGGGCCTTCCAGATACGCAGTATTTT.

The J gene is TRBJ2-1, the V gene TRBV3-1; D is unresolved. CDR3 size: 15 residues. Germline values: CDR1 LGHDT, CDR2 YNNKEL (reference sequence). V was shortened by 4 bases and J by 0 bases, with 10 bases between the two germline ends. The CDR3 spells CASSLGSNSYNEQFF. Written as DNA, the CDR3 is TGTGCCAGCAGCCTTGGTAGCAACTCCTACAATGAGCAGTTCTTC.

This clonotype rates as medium-sized. CDR3 region: CASSQDARPDTQYF. Here the CDR3 DNA reads TGTGCCAGCAGCCAAGACGCCCGCCCAGATACGCAGTATTTT. This sequence joins TRBV3-1 and TRBJ2-3; D ambiguous. The CDR3 runs 14 residues. Trimming shortened V by 0 bases and J by 4 bases, and 8 bases separated the two germline ends. Germline V gene lookup returns CDR1 LGHDT and CDR2 YNNKEL (reference sequence).

V usage is TRBV15 and J usage is TRBJ2-7, with a possible D match to TRBD2 (5 bases). Germline-derived CDR1 and CDR2 are LNHNV and YYDKDF (reference sequence). The CDR3 is 14 residues long. V was clipped by 2 bases and J by 6 bases, with 14 bases between them. CDR3 sequence: CATSRLRGGGEQYF. In DNA, the CDR3 is TGTGCCACCAGCAGACTTAGAGGAGGCGGCGAGCAGTACTTC.

The rearrangement uses TRBV2 and TRBJ2-1, with D maybe TRBD1 (6 bases). CDR1 and CDR2 from the germline V gene are SNHLY and FYNNEI. The CDR3 is made up of 13 amino acids. V lost 9 bases to trimming and J lost 8 bases, with 17 bases between them. DNA of the CDR3: TGTGCCAGTTCCCTGGAAGAGGGGGATGAGCAGTTCTTC. Protein sequence: CASSLEEGDEQFF.